One sample yielded the 16 T cell receptor beta chains listed below, sequenced in a study of CD8 T cells in Susac syndrome. With random hexamers, reverse transcription was performed on roughly 0.5 to 1 ug of RNA. MiXCR, run by TCRdb on the immunoSEQ multiplex PCR reads, gives a single entry per CDR3 protein. Altogether over 300,000 distinct CDR3 sequences are present, about 91% being singletons, with the ten largest covering approximately 0.065%. Sequenced material: CD4+ T cells from PBMCs. The origin of the receptors is a human donor with multiple sclerosis.

The rearrangement joins TRBV7-7 to TRBJ2-2; D is perhaps TRBD2 (6 bases). CDR1 and CDR2 from the germline V gene are SSHAT and FNYEAQ (reference sequence). The CDR3 length is 14 residues. The CDR3 nucleotides are TGTGCTAGCGGATTGGGCCGAAACACCGGGGAGCTGTTTTTT. Encoded protein: CASGLGRNTGELFF.

This clonotype was detected only once. The chain recombines TRBV7-9 with TRBJ1-1; possibly TRBD1 for D (5 bases). Trimming left V 11 bases short and J 4 bases short, with 17 bases between. Germline lookup yields CDR1 SEHNR and CDR2 FQNEAQ (reference sequence). This CDR3 region has 13 residues. The CDR3 DNA sequence: TGTGCCTCCCTCGGGGACGGGGGCACTGAAGCTTTCTTT. It translates to CASLGDGGTEAFF. Using reference TRBV7-9 and TRBJ1-1 for the parts outside the CDR3, the full variable domain is DTGVSQNPRHKITKRGQNVTFRCDPISEHNRLYWYRQTLGQGPEFLTYFQNEAQLEKSRLLSDRFSAERPKGSFSTLEIQRTEQGDSAMYLCASLGDGGTEAFFGQGTRLTVV.

This clonotype has more than one count but fewer than ten. CDR3 amino acids: CASSGWGNQPQHF. The CDR3 DNA sequence: TGTGCCAGCTCCGGGTGGGGCAATCAGCCCCAGCATTTT. V gene TRBV2 combines with J gene TRBJ1-5; D uncertain. The CDR3 covers 13 residues. Trimming took off 8 bases at V and 2 bases at J, with 10 bases between the two ends. Germline CDR1 SNHLY, CDR2 FYNNEI.

The chain carries TRBV5-1 and TRBJ2-2; 8 nucleotides align to TRBD1. V shed 4 bases, J shed 3 bases, and the junction held 14 bases outside the gene matches. Germline assignment: CDR1 SGHRS and CDR2 YFSETQ. This CDR3 is built from 18 residues. The CDR3 coding sequence is TGCGCCAGCAGCCGAATCCGAACAGGGGGACCGGACACCGGGGAGCTGTTTTTT. It translates to CASSRIRTGGPDTGELFF.

The J gene is TRBJ2-7, the V gene TRBV18; TRBD1 matches at 9 bases. In germline, CDR1 is KGHSH, CDR2 LQKENI. The CDR3 has 16 residues. The V gene end was trimmed by 2 bases and the J gene end by 3 bases; junction bases not matched to a gene: 8. This CDR3 reads CASSPKTGTGFYEQYF. DNA for the CDR3: TGTGCCAGCTCACCAAAGACCGGGACAGGGTTCTACGAGCAGTACTTC.

This chain joins TRBV20-1 and TRBJ1-5; the match to TRBD1 covers 7 bases. Germline loops: CDR1 DFQATT, CDR2 SNEGSKA (reference sequence). The J segment lost 2 bases and the V segment lost 0 bases, leaving 7 bases of the junction unmatched. The CDR3 length is 16 residues. CDR3 region: CSARDSRGAGNQPQHF. The CDR3 nucleotides read TGCAGTGCTAGAGATTCCAGGGGGGCCGGCAATCAGCCCCAGCATTTT.

V gene TRBV30 combines with J gene TRBJ1-6; 7 bases map to TRBD1. V lost 5 bases to trimming and J lost 2 bases; unmatched junction nucleotides: 3. The CDR3 runs 14 residues. Per the germline V gene, CDR1 is GTSNPN and CDR2 is SVGIG (reference sequence). CDR3 in amino acids: CAWGQVPYNSPLHF. The CDR3 DNA reads TGTGCCTGGGGACAGGTTCCCTATAATTCACCCCTCCACTTT. The full variable domain, completed using reference TRBV30 and TRBJ1-6, is SQTIHQWPATLVQPVGSPLSLECTVEGTSNPNLYWYRQAAGRGLQLLFYSVGIGQISSEVPQNLSASRPQDRQFILSSKKLLLSDSGFYLCAWGQVPYNSPLHFGNGTRLTVT.

The J gene is TRBJ1-5, the V gene TRBV5-1; a weak D match, TRBD1 (6 bases). Germline loops: CDR1 SGHRS, CDR2 YFSETQ. This CDR3 spans 15 amino acids. V was clipped by 3 bases and J by 2 bases, with 12 bases between them. The CDR3 nucleotides are TGCGCCAGCAGCTCGACAGGTACGGGCAATCAGCCCCAGCATTTT. It yields the protein CASSSTGTGNQPQHF.

This clonotype was picked up one time. The chain carries TRBV5-1 and TRBJ2-3, with a possible D match to TRBD2 (5 bases). Germline V gene sequence: CDR1 SGHRS, CDR2 YFSETQ. This CDR3 contains 16 residues. Trimming removed 3 bases from V and 7 bases from J, with 21 bases in between. The CDR3 bases are TGCGCCAGCAGCTCACCGGGTTCCTTGGGAGTACATACGCAGTATTTT. Translated, it gives CASSSPGSLGVHTQYF.

This chain's CDR3 is CASTLRDQSGNTIYF. The DNA for the CDR3 is TGTGCCAGTACCCTAAGGGACCAGTCTGGAAACACCATATATTTT. The chain couples TRBV19 to TRBJ1-3; the D gene is possibly TRBD1 (5 bases). V was cut by 7 bases and J by 1 base, with 14 bases left in between. The germline V gene encodes CDR1 LNHDA and CDR2 SQIVND (reference sequence). The CDR3 extends over 15 amino acids.

The rearrangement joins TRBV30 to TRBJ1-5; D not resolved. V was shortened by 4 bases and J by 8 bases, with 15 bases between the two germline ends. The germline V gene has CDR1 GTSNPN and CDR2 SVGIG (reference sequence). This CDR3 has 13 amino acids. The CDR3 reads CAWNLGAGKPQHF. The CDR3 DNA reads as TGTGCCTGGAATCTAGGTGCCGGCAAGCCCCAGCATTTT.

Written as DNA, the CDR3 is TGCAGCGTTTCCCAGGGTGGGTACTACAATGAGCAGTTCTTC. Residues: CSVSQGGYYNEQFF. V is TRBV29-1 and J is TRBJ2-1, with D maybe TRBD1 (5 bases). The V end was cut by 5 bases, the J end by 3 bases, with 14 bases between. CDR3 size: 14 residues. Germline lookup yields CDR1 SQVTM and CDR2 ANQGSEA.

Written as DNA, the CDR3 is TGTGCCAGCAGTGCATCTTTAGGGACAGGGGACACTGAAGCTTTCTTT. Its protein product is CASSASLGTGDTEAFF. The V call is TRBV12-3 or TRBV12-4, the J call TRBJ1-1, with 10 nucleotides matching TRBD1. V trimming: 5 bases; J trimming: 3 bases; junction bases outside the gene matches: 9. The CDR3 is made up of 16 amino acids.

This clonotype was seen a handful of times. The chain employs TRBV7-2 and TRBJ2-5; no clear D gene. There are 13 residues in the CDR3. Germline lookup yields CDR1 SGHTA and CDR2 FQGNSA. Trimming pared 5 bases from V and 5 bases from J, leaving 12 bases between. The CDR3 reads CASSRDWRETQYF. DNA of the CDR3: TGTGCCAGCAGCCGCGACTGGCGGGAGACCCAGTACTTC.

V usage is TRBV5-1 and J usage is TRBJ2-5; 10 positions match TRBD2. Trimming cost V 1 base and J 5 bases; bases outside gene matches: 11. This CDR3 contains 17 residues. From germline, CDR1 is SGHRS and CDR2 YFSETQ. CDR3: CASSLSPSGSLGETQYF. The CDR3 coding sequence is TGCGCCAGCAGCTTGTCCCCTAGCGGGAGTTTGGGGGAGACCCAGTACTTC.

The table lists this clonotype with a count of one. The V gene is TRBV29-1, the J gene TRBJ1-3; D is undetermined. V shed 7 bases and J shed 4 bases, with 8 bases lying between them. CDR3 length: 11 residues. The germline V gene has CDR1 SQVTM and CDR2 ANQGSEA. CDR3 in amino acids: CSGRGGNTIYF. DNA of the CDR3: TGCAGCGGCCGGGGAGGAAACACCATATATTTT.